These T cell receptor beta chains were read from a single sample in a study of T cell changes during pregnancy in multiple sclerosis. TCRdb's table, derived via immunoSEQ multiplex PCR, lists solely in-frame clones and lacks some. This table holds tens of thousands of clones, roughly 92% found once. The sample was peripheral blood, taken in the third trimester of pregnancy. These receptors were taken from a female donor in good health, enrolled as a control in a pregnancy study. CDR3s include the opening cysteine and the closing phenylalanine or tryptophan. A D gene is named only where the DNA matches it firmly. Not every row has a clone size; where given, it reads once, few, many or a size class.

D: -
length: 15
size: -
V: TRBV19
J: TRBJ1-1
DNA: TGTGCCAGTACCATAGGGTCAGGGGTAGGGACTGAAGCTTTCTTT
CDR3: CASTIGSGVGTEAFF

D: -
length: 15
size: -
V: TRBV7-9
J: TRBJ1-1
DNA: TGTGCCAGCAGCTTAGCGTGGTCAGTGAACACTGAAGCTTTCTTT
CDR3: CASSLAWSVNTEAFF

D: -
length: 16
size: -
V: TRBV7-8
J: TRBJ1-6
DNA: TGTGCCAGCAGCTTAGGGGTGTCAGGCTATAATTCACCCCTCCACTTT
CDR3: CASSLGVSGYNSPLHF

D: TRBD1
length: 15
size: -
V: TRBV9
J: TRBJ1-1
DNA: TGTGCCAGCAGCGGGGTTTCAGGGGGCGGAACTGAAGCTTTCTTT
CDR3: CASSGVSGGGTEAFF

D: TRBD1
length: 16
size: -
V: TRBV28
J: TRBJ2-5
DNA: TGTGCCAGCAGTCGCCCGGGACAGGGGCTTTTTGAGACCCAGTACTTC
CDR3: CASSRPGQGLFETQYF

D: -
length: 13
size: -
V: TRBV5-6
J: TRBJ2-3
DNA: TGTGCCAGCAGCTTCCAGGGCTCAGATACGCAGTATTTT
CDR3: CASSFQGSDTQYF

D: TRBD2
length: 16
size: once
V: TRBV28
J: TRBJ2-1
DNA: TGTGCCAGCAGTTCTCCAAGCGGGAGCGTTTACAATGAGCAGTTCTTC
CDR3: CASSSPSGSVYNEQFF

D: TRBD2
length: 15
size: -
V: TRBV28
J: TRBJ2-1
DNA: TGTGCCAGCACCTCTCCTAGCGGGAGCTACAATGAGCAGTTCTTC
CDR3: CASTSPSGSYNEQFF

D: -
length: 15
size: -
V: TRBV7-9
J: TRBJ1-5
DNA: TGTGCCAGCAGCTTATCAAGAGGTAGCAATCAGCCCCAGCATTTT
CDR3: CASSLSRGSNQPQHF

D: -
length: 13
size: -
V: TRBV19
J: TRBJ2-1
DNA: TGTGCCAGTAATTTATTCGGGAGAGATGAGCAGTTCTTC
CDR3: CASNLFGRDEQFF

D: -
length: 16
size: -
V: TRBV28
J: TRBJ1-5
DNA: TGTGCCAGCAGCCCGGTGGGGGACTTTAGCAATCAGCCCCAGCATTTT
CDR3: CASSPVGDFSNQPQHF

D: TRBD2
length: 15
size: -
V: TRBV13
J: TRBJ2-7
DNA: TGTGCCAGCAGCTTAGTTCTAGCGGATCCCTACGAGCAGTACTTC
CDR3: CASSLVLADPYEQYF

D: TRBD1
length: 16
size: -
V: TRBV5-1
J: TRBJ1-6
DNA: TGCGCCAGCAGCTCGGACAGGGGGTCTTATAATTCACCCCTCCACTTT
CDR3: CASSSDRGSYNSPLHF

D: -
length: 16
size: -
V: TRBV5-8
J: TRBJ2-1
DNA: TGTGCCAGCATTAGGGTGGTAGGCGGGGGCCCTCGAGGGGAGTTCTTC
CDR3: CASIRVVGGGPRGEFF

D: -
length: 18
size: -
V: TRBV29-1
J: TRBJ1-3
DNA: TGCAGCGTTGAAGAAAAGGCGGAAGGCAGGGTAAGTGGAAACACCATATATTTT
CDR3: CSVEEKAEGRVSGNTIYF

D: TRBD2
length: 16
size: -
V: TRBV4-1
J: TRBJ2-1
DNA: TGCGCCAGCAGCCATGGGGACCGGGGGGGGCTGGTTGAGCAGTTCTTC
CDR3: CASSHGDRGGLVEQFF

D: TRBD2
length: 15
size: -
V: TRBV18
J: TRBJ2-7
DNA: TGTGCCAGCTCACCCGTGGCCAGCGGGGACTACGAGCAGTACTTC
CDR3: CASSPVASGDYEQYF

D: -
length: 13
size: -
V: TRBV7-9
J: TRBJ1-5
DNA: TGTGCCAGCAGCTTAGGGTGGAGTCAGCCCCAGCATTTT
CDR3: CASSLGWSQPQHF

D: TRBD1
length: 14
size: -
V: TRBV6-5
J: TRBJ1-1
DNA: TGTGCCAGCACCCCCCAGGGGGCAAGTGAGGAAGCTTTCTTT
CDR3: CASTPQGASEEAFF

D: TRBD2
length: 16
size: -
V: TRBV7-8
J: TRBJ2-7
DNA: TGTGCCAGCAGCTTAACCGGGACTAGCGGGACCTACGAGCAGTACTTC
CDR3: CASSLTGTSGTYEQYF

D: TRBD2
length: 18
size: -
V: TRBV5-1
J: TRBJ2-2
DNA: TGCGCCAGCAGCTCAAGACTAGCGGGAGGATTAAACACCGGGGAGCTGTTTTTT
CDR3: CASSSRLAGGLNTGELFF

D: TRBD1
length: 16
size: -
V: TRBV29-1
J: TRBJ2-1
DNA: TGCAGCGTTGAGGGAGGCGGGTGGGACAGGGACGGCGAGCAGTTCTTC
CDR3: CSVEGGGWDRDGEQFF

D: TRBD2
length: 15
size: -
V: TRBV6-5
J: TRBJ2-1
DNA: TGTGCCAGCAGTTTTACGACTAGCGGGAGAGTTGAGCAGTTCTTC
CDR3: CASSFTTSGRVEQFF

D: -
length: 16
size: -
V: TRBV28
J: TRBJ1-3
DNA: TGTGCCAGCAGTCCGCACCGCGGGGGGTTCGGAAACACCATATATTTT
CDR3: CASSPHRGGFGNTIYF

D: -
length: 18
size: -
V: TRBV21-1
J: TRBJ2-7
DNA: TGTGCCAGCAGCAAAACCCTCCGAACAGCGGTGAGCTCCTACGAGCAGTACTTC
CDR3: CASSKTLRTAVSSYEQYF

D: TRBD2
length: 15
size: -
V: TRBV19
J: TRBJ2-3
DNA: TGTGCCAGTAGGAGCGGGGGGGAGGGCACAAATACGCAGTATTTT
CDR3: CASRSGGEGTNTQYF

D: -
length: 14
size: few
V: TRBV6-5
J: TRBJ1-6
DNA: TGTGCCAGCAGTTACAATACGGTTGGTTCACCCCTCCACTTT
CDR3: CASSYNTVGSPLHF

D: -
length: 12
size: -
V: TRBV10-2
J: TRBJ2-7
DNA: TGCGCCAGCAGTCCAAGGGGGTACGAGCAGTACTTC
CDR3: CASSPRGYEQYF

D: -
length: 17
size: -
V: TRBV28
J: TRBJ1-2
DNA: TGTGCCAGCAGTTCTGGACGGACGGATAGCGTTGGCTATGGCTACACCTTC
CDR3: CASSSGRTDSVGYGYTF

D: TRBD1
length: 16
size: -
V: TRBV4-1
J: TRBJ2-7
DNA: TGCGCCAGCAGCCAGCATCAACTGACAGGGGCCTACGAGCAGTACTTC
CDR3: CASSQHQLTGAYEQYF

D: TRBD2
length: 12
size: -
V: TRBV28
J: TRBJ2-1
DNA: TGTGCCAGCAGTTTCCTAGCGGGGGAGCAGTTCTTC
CDR3: CASSFLAGEQFF

D: -
length: 17
size: -
V: TRBV21-1
J: TRBJ1-5
DNA: TGTGCCAGCAGCAAAGAGGGGACAGTACTGATGGGACAGCCCCAGCATTTT
CDR3: CASSKEGTVLMGQPQHF

D: TRBD2
length: 15
size: -
V: TRBV6-4
J: TRBJ2-1
DNA: TGTGCCAGCAGTGGGGCCGTGGCTAGCGGCGATGAGCAGTTCTTC
CDR3: CASSGAVASGDEQFF

D: -
length: 12
size: -
V: TRBV23-1
J: TRBJ1-2
DNA: TGCGCCCTTGAAAGGGGTCCTGGTGACTACACCTTC
CDR3: CALERGPGDYTF

D: TRBD1
length: 14
size: -
V: TRBV10-3
J: TRBJ2-2
DNA: TGTGCCATCAAACAGGGGGGTAACACCGGGGAGCTGTTTTTT
CDR3: CAIKQGGNTGELFF